This T cell receptor (beta chain) originates from a study of cytomegalovirus exposure and HLA in healthy donors. Remarks on this clone: The antigen is unknown.

The study ran its PCR with 60 Vbeta and 13 Jbeta primers. The protocol was immunoSEQ multiplex PCR, while the TCRdb copy is restricted to in-frame clones and leaves out a portion. This sample yields 150,000 to 250,000 clones, of which more than 65% are seen a single time; approximately 1.5% belongs to the top ten. Everyone who donated was a healthy bone marrow donor. Between the trimmed V and J ends, which lost 7 bases and 6 bases, there was a span of 18 bases. CDR1 and CDR2 (germline): SEHNR, FQNEAQ (reference sequence). This CDR3 region has 14 residues. Study-wide results and limits: Published work reported that the classifier diagnosed cytomegalovirus status with high specificity and sensitivity. Several of the most significant clusters appeared, in a later analysis, to be linked to common viral pathogens. Confirmation was obtained in vitro that a few CMV-associated chains are specific for CMV antigens.

Sample: PBMCs. This TCR came from a girl under 18 in good health and CMV-seropositive. J is TRBJ1-2 and V is TRBV7-9; D gene ambiguous. This chain's CDR3 is CASTLGRLGNGYTF. The CDR3 DNA reads as TGTGCCAGCACCCTGGGGAGACTCGGGAATGGCTACACCTTC.